The T cell receptor beta chain described here comes from a study of neoadjuvant anti-PD-1 for oral cavity cancer. Study information: Before surgery, most patients got three to four biweekly 3 mg/kg nivolumab doses.

This clone turned up a few times. Measured with immunoSEQ multiplex PCR; TCRdb has only the in-frame clones, and not every one. Among 15,000 to 20,000 clones listed, about 72% were seen once. Germline V gene lookup returns CDR1 MNHEY and CDR2 SMNVEV (reference sequence). This CDR3 is 14 amino acids long. The V gene lost 8 bases and the J gene lost 5 bases, with 19 bases spanning the gap. The sample consisted of PBMCs, taken before nivolumab (anti-PD-1) treatment. The J gene is TRBJ2-7, the V gene TRBV27, with D perhaps given as TRBD1 or TRBD2 (6 bases each). This TCR was recovered from a person aged 40 to 85 with oral cavity squamous cell carcinoma. The chain's CDR3 is CASPAWGDTNEQYF. In DNA form, the CDR3 reads TGTGCCAGCCCCGCCTGGGGGGACACCAACGAGCAGTACTTC.